This T cell receptor (beta chain) derives from a study of cytomegalovirus exposure and HLA in healthy donors. Study-level background: Assignment to the Caucasian-associated ancestry cluster applied to 81% of the approximately 390 genotyped donors.

Germline CDR1 and CDR2: MNHEY and SMNVEV (reference sequence). V lost 3 bases, J lost 7 bases, and 15 bases lay in between. CDR3 length equals 14 residues. Comments on this clone: Its specificity is not known.

Broader study findings: According to a later analysis, most TCR beta chains associated with CMV appeared HLA-restricted.

The PCR ran on 60 Vbeta and 13 Jbeta primers. In the original processing: A later analysis tallied about 80 million unique TCR beta chains, about 11 million of them shared. Profiled with immunoSEQ multiplex PCR; TCRdb holds only in-frame clones, not every one. The V and J calls and clone size were taken over from that table, and D and trimming were inferred from the DNA. This sample has roughly 150,000 clones, with over 50% found just once. The sequence derives from a human donor in good health. Sequencing was performed on PBMCs. The rearrangement joins TRBV27 to TRBJ2-5, with D possibly matching TRBD2 (7 bases). The CDR3 sequence is CASSFAGGGGTQYF. The CDR3 DNA follows: TGTGCCAGCAGTTTTGCCGGGGGCGGGGGGACCCAGTACTTC.